The entry that follows covers one T cell receptor (beta chain) sequence. The target antigen is unknown. It was with 60 Vbeta and 13 Jbeta primers that the PCR ran. Measured with immunoSEQ multiplex PCR; TCRdb has only the in-frame clones, and not every one. Of roughly 180,000 clones listed, just over 75% are singletons. The data were obtained in a study of cytomegalovirus exposure and HLA in healthy donors. Whole-study findings and limits: A later analysis reported that several of the most significant clusters appeared to be linked to common viral pathogens, among them Epstein-Barr virus. A previous analysis found most TCR beta V segments productive roughly 90% or roughly 30% of the time.

The sequenced sample consisted of PBMCs. This sequence was found in a man younger than 35 in good health and CMV-seronegative.

CDR3 DNA: TGTGCCAGCAGCTCTCCCGGTCGGGGGGCGCACTATGGCTACACCTTC. It codes for CASSSPGRGAHYGYTF. This sequence joins TRBV7-2 and TRBJ1-2; TRBD1 is a possible D gene (6 bases). Germline assignment: CDR1 SGHTA and CDR2 FQGNSA. Trimming took off 4 bases at V and 3 bases at J, with 18 bases between the two ends. The CDR3 contains 16 residues.